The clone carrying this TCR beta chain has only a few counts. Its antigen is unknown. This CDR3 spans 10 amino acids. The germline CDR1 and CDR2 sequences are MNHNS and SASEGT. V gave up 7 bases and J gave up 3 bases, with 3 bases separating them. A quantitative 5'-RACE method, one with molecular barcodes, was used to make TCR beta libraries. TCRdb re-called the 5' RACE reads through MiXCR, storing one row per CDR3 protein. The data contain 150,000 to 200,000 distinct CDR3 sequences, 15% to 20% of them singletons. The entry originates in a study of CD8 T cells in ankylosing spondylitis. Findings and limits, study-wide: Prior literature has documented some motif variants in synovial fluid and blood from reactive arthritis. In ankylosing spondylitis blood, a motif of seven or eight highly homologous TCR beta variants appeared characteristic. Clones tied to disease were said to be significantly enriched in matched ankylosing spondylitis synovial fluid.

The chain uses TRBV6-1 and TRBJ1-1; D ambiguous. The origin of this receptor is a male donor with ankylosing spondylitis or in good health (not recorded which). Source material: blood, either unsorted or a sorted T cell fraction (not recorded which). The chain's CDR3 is CASIDTEAFF. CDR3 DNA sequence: TGTGCCAGCATTGACACTGAAGCTTTCTTT.